The 28 T cell receptor beta chains below all came from one sample that was sequenced in a study of blood T cell repertoires in COVID-19. Only in-frame clones appear in the TCRdb table, and some are missing; sequencing was by immunoSEQ multiplex PCR. The data contain some 65,000 clones, roughly 80% of them singletons. The sequencing input was peripheral blood. The receptors shown here come from a woman in her 70s with acute or convalescent COVID-19.

This chain uses TRBV20-1 with TRBJ2-7; D is perhaps TRBD2 (7 bases). There are 11 residues in the CDR3. The ends were cut back, 5 bases at V and 6 bases at J, with 11 bases in the middle. Germline values: CDR1 DFQATT, CDR2 SNEGSKA (reference sequence). The CDR3 spells CSALRGAEQYF. As DNA, the CDR3 is TGCAGTGCTCTACGGGGGGCCGAGCAGTACTTC.

This CDR3 is CASSPLIGASSEQYF. The CDR3 DNA follows: TGTGCCAGCAGCCCACTCATAGGGGCCTCTAGTGAGCAGTACTTC. J is TRBJ2-7 and V is TRBV11-2; the D gene is possibly TRBD1 (5 bases). CDR3 length equals 15 residues. Germline CDR1 reads SGHAT; CDR2 reads FQNNGV. Trimming removed 5 bases from V and 7 bases from J, with 21 bases in between. Using reference TRBV11-2 and TRBJ2-7 for the parts outside the CDR3, the full variable domain is EAGVAQSPRYKIIEKRQSVAFWCNPISGHATLYWYQQILGQGPKLLIQFQNNGVVDDSQLPKDRFSAERLKGVDSTLKIQPAKLEDSAVYLCASSPLIGASSEQYFGPGTRLTVT.

The chain uses TRBV28 and TRBJ2-7; TRBD1 matches 8 bases. This CDR3 region has 15 residues. The germline V gene encodes CDR1 MDHEN and CDR2 SYDVKM. Trimming at V came to 5 bases and at J to 2 bases, leaving 8 bases not matched to a gene. DNA of the CDR3: TGTGCCAGCAGTGGCCCGGGACAGGAACCCTACGAGCAGTACTTC. Translated: CASSGPGQEPYEQYF.

The V and J genes are TRBV12-3 or TRBV12-4 and TRBJ1-6; possibly TRBD1 for D (6 bases). The CDR3 is made up of 13 amino acids. The V and J ends lost 6 bases and 6 bases respectively, with 9 bases between them. The CDR3 DNA sequence: TGTGCCAGCAGCCAAGGGGGTAATTCACCCCTCCACTTT. Protein: CASSQGGNSPLHF.

This chain links TRBV27 with TRBJ1-2, with 10 bases matching TRBD1. Germline assignment: CDR1 MNHEY and CDR2 SMNVEV (reference sequence). V trimming: 5 bases; J trimming: 8 bases; junction bases outside the gene matches: 8. CDR3 length equals 14 residues. CDR3 sequence reads: CASSPGGQGGGYTF. CDR3 DNA sequence: TGTGCCAGCAGTCCAGGCGGACAGGGGGGAGGCTACACCTTC.

J is TRBJ1-1 and V is TRBV3-1 (or the pseudogene TRBV3-2); 9 bases fit TRBD1. The V gene's germline CDR1 is LGHDT and CDR2 YNNKEL (reference sequence). CDR3 length: 15 amino acids. V gave up 5 bases and J gave up 1 base; unmatched junction bases: 5. CDR3 in DNA: TGTGCCAGCAGCTCCCGGGACAGGGAGAACACTGAAGCTTTCTTT. Protein: CASSSRDRENTEAFF.

For the CDR3, the DNA is TGTGCCAGCTCACCCCTCAATGAAAAACTGTTTTTT. The encoded protein is CASSPLNEKLFF. This sequence joins TRBV18 and TRBJ1-4, with D hard to call. CDR1 and CDR2 (germline): KGHSH, LQKENI. Trimming took 3 bases from V and 5 from J, leaving 4 bases between them. This CDR3 contains 12 residues. The variable domain in full, with the rest retrieved from reference TRBV18 and TRBJ1-4, is NAGVMQNPRHLVRRRGQEARLRCSPMKGHSHVYWYRQLPEEGLKFMVYLQKENIIDESGMPKERFSAEFPKEGPSILRIQQVVRGDSAAYFCASSPLNEKLFFGSGTQLSVL.

DNA of the CDR3: TGCGCCAGCAGCCGCAAATCGGCGGGGGGGCAATACAATGAGCAGTTCTTC. Amino acids: CASSRKSAGGQYNEQFF. The chain uses TRBV4-1 and TRBJ2-1; 9 positions match TRBD2. The germline V gene has CDR1 MGHRA and CDR2 YSYEKL. The junction had 11 bases not matched to a gene; V was cut back by 4 bases and J by 4 bases. This CDR3 has 17 residues.

The chain links TRBV5-1 to TRBJ2-6; D may be TRBD2 (5 bases). V shed 4 bases and J shed 0 bases, with 17 bases lying between them. Germline values: CDR1 SGHRS, CDR2 YFSETQ. The length of the CDR3 is 18 residues. The CDR3: CASSRVTAGDSGANVLTF. Written as DNA, the CDR3 is TGCGCCAGCAGCCGGGTAACCGCCGGGGACTCTGGGGCCAACGTCCTGACTTTC.

This clone appeared a few times. The chain joins TRBV7-8 to TRBJ1-1; D remains unclear. V lost 5 bases to trimming and J lost 1 base, with 17 bases between them. Germline V gene data show CDR1 as SGHVS and CDR2 as FQNEAQ. CDR3 length: 16 amino acids. CDR3 in DNA: TGTGCCAGCAGCGGTTCCTTTCACGGTGGGAACACTGAAGCTTTCTTT. Its protein product is CASSGSFHGGNTEAFF.

This clone turned up a few times. The chain couples TRBV18 to TRBJ1-1; 7 positions agree with TRBD1. The ends lost 6 bases at V and 4 bases at J; junction bases unmatched: 11. There are 15 residues in the CDR3. Germline V gene lookup returns CDR1 KGHSH and CDR2 LQKENI. This chain's CDR3 is CASSRTEDRVTEAFF. DNA for the CDR3: TGTGCCAGCTCCAGGACGGAAGACAGGGTCACTGAAGCTTTCTTT. The variable domain in full, completed from reference TRBV18 and TRBJ1-1, reads NAGVMQNPRHLVRRRGQEARLRCSPMKGHSHVYWYRQLPEEGLKFMVYLQKENIIDESGMPKERFSAEFPKEGPSILRIQQVVRGDSAAYFCASSRTEDRVTEAFFGQGTRLTVV.

This sequence joins TRBV19 and TRBJ1-5; TRBD1 aligns across 7 bases. Germline V gene data show CDR1 as LNHDA and CDR2 as SQIVND (reference sequence). V shed 6 bases, J shed 1 base, and the junction held 6 bases outside the gene matches. The CDR3 is 15 amino acids. The CDR3 is CASRWADRSNQPQHF. DNA for the CDR3: TGTGCCAGTAGGTGGGCGGACAGGAGCAATCAGCCCCAGCATTTT.

This rearrangement joins TRBV12-3 or TRBV12-4 to TRBJ2-7; TRBD1 might be the D (5 bases). The ends were cut back, 6 bases at V and 4 bases at J, with 13 bases in the middle. The CDR3 runs to 13 residues. For the CDR3, the DNA is TGTGCCAGCAGCCCAGACAGATCTTACGAGCAGTACTTC. Protein product: CASSPDRSYEQYF.

This clone was picked up a small number of times. The chain recombines TRBV3-1 (or the pseudogene TRBV3-2) with TRBJ2-7; 10 bases are a match to TRBD1. This CDR3 spans 14 amino acids. With V trimmed by 4 bases and J by 6 bases, 6 bases remained unmatched. CDR1 is LGHDT, CDR2 YNNKEL, per germline (reference sequence). For the CDR3, the DNA is TGTGCCAGCAGCCCCTCCGGGACAGGGGCCGAGCAGTACTTC. The encoded protein is CASSPSGTGAEQYF.

CDR3: CAGEEGAIPGDEQFF. The CDR3 DNA is TGTGCCGGAGAAGAGGGGGCCATACCCGGGGATGAGCAGTTCTTC. The genes are TRBV30 and TRBJ2-1; 7 bases agree with TRBD1. The CDR3 sequence is 15 residues long. Germline V gene sequence: CDR1 GTSNPN, CDR2 SVGIG (reference sequence). V shed 8 bases and J 8 bases; nucleotides not matched to a gene: 18.

This clone was observed once. V gene TRBV6-5 combines with J gene TRBJ2-1; 10 nucleotides match TRBD2. The CDR3 consists of 15 residues. Germline assignment: CDR1 MNHEY and CDR2 SVGAGI. The trim removed 5 bases at V and 7 bases at J, leaving 8 bases unmatched. CDR3 protein: CASSPRRAGGNEQFF. CDR3 coding DNA: TGTGCCAGCAGTCCACGGAGAGCGGGGGGGAATGAGCAGTTCTTC.

The V and J genes are TRBV29-1 and TRBJ2-2; no clear D gene. The V gene's germline CDR1 is SQVTM and CDR2 ANQGSEA. The V and J ends lost 4 bases and 3 bases respectively, with 6 bases between them. The CDR3 spans 12 residues. The CDR3 spells CSVAPDTGELFF. In DNA form, the CDR3 reads TGCAGCGTTGCCCCCGACACCGGGGAGCTGTTTTTT.

The chain couples TRBV5-6 to TRBJ2-7, with TRBD2 matching 7 bases. Germline CDR1 and CDR2: SGHDT and YYEEEE. The CDR3 length is 13 residues. V lost 1 base to trimming and J lost 10 bases; unmatched junction nucleotides: 8. CDR3 sequence (DNA): TGTGCCAGCAGCTTGTGGGGGGGAGGACTCCAGTACTTC. The encoded protein is CASSLWGGGLQYF.

In this sample, this clone turned up a few times. V and J are TRBV5-1 and TRBJ2-1, with TRBD2 identical over 7 bases. V dropped 4 bases and J dropped 2; count of bases not matched to a gene: 9. CDR1 and CDR2 from the germline V gene are SGHRS and YFSETQ. CDR3 length: 16 amino acids. The CDR3 here is CASSPMAGETYNEQFF. In DNA, the CDR3 is TGCGCCAGCAGCCCGATGGCGGGGGAAACCTACAATGAGCAGTTCTTC.

This clone was detected only a few times. The rearrangement joins TRBV18 to TRBJ1-1; weak D call: TRBD1 (5 bases). V lost 2 bases to trimming and J lost 5 bases, with 18 bases between them. This CDR3 is 16 amino acids long. Looked up from germline, CDR1 is KGHSH and CDR2 is LQKENI. The CDR3 DNA reads TGTGCCAGCTCACCAGTTGGACCGGGGGTGGCGACTGAAGCTTTCTTT. This sequence encodes CASSPVGPGVATEAFF.

This clone was detected ten times or more. This sequence joins TRBV3-1 (or the pseudogene TRBV3-2) and TRBJ2-5; 13 bases align to TRBD2. The CDR3 length is 16 residues. In germline, CDR1 is LGHDT, CDR2 YNNKEL (reference sequence). With V trimmed by 4 bases and J by 4 bases, 6 bases remained unmatched. CDR3 in DNA: TGTGCCAGCAGCCGTAGGACTAGCGGGGGAGCAGAGACCCAGTACTTC. This gives the protein CASSRRTSGGAETQYF.

V is TRBV18 and J is TRBJ1-6; possible D gene TRBD1, 5 bases. Trimming removed 3 bases at V and 8 bases at J, with 14 bases between. From germline, CDR1 is KGHSH and CDR2 LQKENI. The CDR3 extends over 15 amino acids. CDR3 in amino acids: CASSPGGGTDSPLHF. CDR3 DNA sequence: TGTGCCAGCTCACCTGGGGGGGGTACGGATTCACCCCTCCACTTT.

This clone was found once. The chain joins TRBV2 to TRBJ1-3; D uncertain. This CDR3 has 14 amino acids. CDR1 SNHLY and CDR2 FYNNEI come from the germline V gene. Trimming stripped 4 bases from V and 0 bases from J, with 7 bases between. For the CDR3, the DNA is TGTGCCAGCAGTGCATTCGGCTCTGGAAACACCATATATTTT. It is translated as CASSAFGSGNTIYF.

V usage is TRBV28 and J usage is TRBJ1-4; D unresolved. The V gene lost 5 bases and the J gene lost 7 bases, with 17 bases spanning the gap. Germline values: CDR1 MDHEN, CDR2 SYDVKM. CDR3 size: 15 residues. The CDR3 loop is CASSTRTEVAEKLFF. CDR3 bases: TGTGCCAGCAGTACCCGGACGGAGGTCGCTGAAAAACTGTTTTTT.

The chain couples TRBV5-4 to TRBJ2-7; TRBD2 is a possible D gene (7 bases). This CDR3 spans 16 amino acids. The V end lost 4 bases, the J end lost 2 bases, and 19 bases lay between the germline ends. Germline V lookup: CDR1 SGHNT, CDR2 YYREEE (reference sequence). DNA for the CDR3: TGTGCCAGCAGCGGGGGGGGCATACCCCCAACCTACGAGCAGTACTTC. Translated, it gives CASSGGGIPPTYEQYF. The full variable domain, with the rest looked up from reference TRBV5-4 and TRBJ2-7, is ETGVTQSPTHLIKTRGQQVTLRCSSQSGHNTVSWYQQALGQGPQFIFQYYREEENGRGNFPPRFSGLQFPNYSSELNVNALELDDSALYLCASSGGGIPPTYEQYFGPGTRLTVT.

The V gene is TRBV10-2, the J gene TRBJ2-1, with 9 bases matching TRBD2. This CDR3 region has 18 residues. From germline, CDR1 is WSHSY and CDR2 SAAADI. The V and J ends lost 3 bases and 5 bases, in that order; junction bases with no gene match: 14. The CDR3 sequence: CASSDHPWGLAGNNEQFF. Here the CDR3 DNA reads TGCGCCAGCAGTGACCATCCTTGGGGTCTAGCGGGAAACAATGAGCAGTTCTTC.

This clone was detected only once. Here the CDR3 reads CASSRSAGQNTEAFF. The CDR3 nucleotides are TGCGCCAGCAGCCGGTCGGCAGGGCAGAACACTGAAGCTTTCTTT. The chain combines TRBV4-1 with TRBJ1-1; a weak D match, TRBD1 (5 bases). Trimming pared 4 bases from V and 1 base from J, leaving 13 bases between. From germline, CDR1 is MGHRA and CDR2 YSYEKL. The CDR3 consists of 15 residues.

V is TRBV6-5 and J is TRBJ1-1; D unclear. Germline CDR1 MNHEY, CDR2 SVGAGI. V was clipped by 8 bases and J by 0 bases, with 13 bases between them. The CDR3 totals 14 residues. The DNA for the CDR3 is TGTGCCAGCCAGCGGAGGGCCATGAACACTGAAGCTTTCTTT. It encodes CASQRRAMNTEAFF.